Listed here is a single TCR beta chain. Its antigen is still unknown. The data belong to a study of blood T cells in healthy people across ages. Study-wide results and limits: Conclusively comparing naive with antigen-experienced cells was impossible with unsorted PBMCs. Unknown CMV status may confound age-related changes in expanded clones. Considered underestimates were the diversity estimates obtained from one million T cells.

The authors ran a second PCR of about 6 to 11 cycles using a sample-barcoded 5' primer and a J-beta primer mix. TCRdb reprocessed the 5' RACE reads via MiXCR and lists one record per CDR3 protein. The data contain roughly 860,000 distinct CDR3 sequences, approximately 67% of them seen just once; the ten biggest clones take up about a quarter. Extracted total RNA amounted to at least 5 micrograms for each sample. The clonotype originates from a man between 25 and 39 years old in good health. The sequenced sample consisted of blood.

As DNA, the CDR3 is TGCGCCAGCAGCCAAGTTCTCCGGGACTATACAGATACGCAGTATTTT. As protein: CASSQVLRDYTDTQYF. V is TRBV4-3 and J is TRBJ2-3; 7 bases map to TRBD2. The CDR3 spans 16 residues. In germline, CDR1 is LGHNA, CDR2 YSLEER. V dropped 1 base and J dropped 3; count of bases not matched to a gene: 7.